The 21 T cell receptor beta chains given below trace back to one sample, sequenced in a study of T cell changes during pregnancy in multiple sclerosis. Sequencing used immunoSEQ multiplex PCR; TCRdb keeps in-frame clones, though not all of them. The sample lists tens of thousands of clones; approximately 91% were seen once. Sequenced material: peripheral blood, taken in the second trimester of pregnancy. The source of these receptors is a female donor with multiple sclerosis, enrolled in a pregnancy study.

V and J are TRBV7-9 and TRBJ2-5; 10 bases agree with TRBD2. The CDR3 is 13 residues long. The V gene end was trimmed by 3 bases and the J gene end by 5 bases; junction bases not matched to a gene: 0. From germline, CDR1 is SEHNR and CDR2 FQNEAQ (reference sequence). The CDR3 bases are TGTGCCAGCAGCTTGACTAGCGGGGAGACCCAGTACTTC. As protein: CASSLTSGETQYF.

CDR3 sequence reads: CASSQAGGFTDTQYF. CDR3 DNA sequence: TGTGCCAGCAGTCAAGCGGGGGGCTTCACAGATACGCAGTATTTT. The rearrangement links TRBV25-1 to TRBJ2-3, with 9 bases aligning to TRBD2. The CDR3 extends over 15 amino acids. Unmatched junction bases numbered 5, after V lost 5 bases and J lost 2 bases. Germline-derived CDR1 and CDR2 are MGHDK and SYGVNS.

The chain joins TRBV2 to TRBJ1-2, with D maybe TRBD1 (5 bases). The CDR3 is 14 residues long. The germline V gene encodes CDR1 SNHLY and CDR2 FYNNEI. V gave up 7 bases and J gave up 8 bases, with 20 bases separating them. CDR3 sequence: CASNPRARVAGYTF. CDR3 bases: TGTGCCAGCAATCCCCGCGCCAGGGTCGCCGGCTACACCTTC.

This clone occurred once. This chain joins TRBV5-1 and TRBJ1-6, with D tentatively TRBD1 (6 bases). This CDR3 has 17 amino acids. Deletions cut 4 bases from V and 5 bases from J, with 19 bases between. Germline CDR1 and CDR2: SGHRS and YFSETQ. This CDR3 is CASSPLGGAKHNSPLHF. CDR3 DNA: TGCGCCAGCAGCCCCCTAGGGGGGGCGAAACATAATTCACCCCTCCACTTT.

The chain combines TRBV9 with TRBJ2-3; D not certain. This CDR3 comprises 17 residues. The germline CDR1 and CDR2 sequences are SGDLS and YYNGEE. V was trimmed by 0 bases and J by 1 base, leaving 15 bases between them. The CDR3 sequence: CASSVEPTTTGTDTQYF. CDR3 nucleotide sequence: TGTGCCAGCAGCGTAGAGCCCACGACAACCGGCACAGATACGCAGTATTTT.

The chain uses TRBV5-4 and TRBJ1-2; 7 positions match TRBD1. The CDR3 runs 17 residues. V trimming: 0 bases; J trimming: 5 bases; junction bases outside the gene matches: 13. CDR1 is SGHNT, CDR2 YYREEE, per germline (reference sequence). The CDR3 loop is CASSLAKHGTASYGYTF. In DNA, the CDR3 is TGTGCCAGCAGCTTGGCCAAGCACGGGACAGCCTCATATGGCTACACCTTC.

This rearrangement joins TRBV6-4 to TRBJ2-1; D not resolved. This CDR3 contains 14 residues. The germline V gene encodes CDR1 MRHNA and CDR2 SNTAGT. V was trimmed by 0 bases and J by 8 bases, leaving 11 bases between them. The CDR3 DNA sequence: TGTGCCAGCAGTGACTCGTCGGCCAGCGATGAGCAGTTCTTC. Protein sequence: CASSDSSASDEQFF.

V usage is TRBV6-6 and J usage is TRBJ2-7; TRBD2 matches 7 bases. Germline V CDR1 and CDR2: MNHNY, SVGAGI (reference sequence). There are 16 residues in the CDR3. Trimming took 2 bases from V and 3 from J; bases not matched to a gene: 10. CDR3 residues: CASSYRPETGGYEQYF. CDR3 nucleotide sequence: TGTGCCAGCAGTTACCGTCCTGAAACGGGGGGCTACGAGCAGTACTTC.

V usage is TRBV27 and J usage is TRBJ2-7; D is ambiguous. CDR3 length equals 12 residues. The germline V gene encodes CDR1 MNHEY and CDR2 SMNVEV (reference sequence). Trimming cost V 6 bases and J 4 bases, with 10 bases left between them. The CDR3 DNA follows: TGTGCCAGCAGCAGCACGACATACGAGCAGTACTTC. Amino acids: CASSSTTYEQYF.

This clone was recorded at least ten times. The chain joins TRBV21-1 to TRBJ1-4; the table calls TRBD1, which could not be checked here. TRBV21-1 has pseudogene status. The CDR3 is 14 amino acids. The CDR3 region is CASRIQGTNEKLFF. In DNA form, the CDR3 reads TGTGCCAGCAGGATACAGGGGACTAATGAAAAACTGTTTTTT.

The CDR3 bases are TGTGCCAGCAGTTCCCGTGGCCAGGGCGTTTGGGCCCAGCATTTT. It translates to CASSSRGQGVWAQHF. The chain links TRBV6-6 to TRBJ1-5; TRBD1 is a possible D gene (5 bases). V was trimmed by 4 bases and J by 11 bases, leaving 21 bases between them. CDR1 is MNHNY, CDR2 SVGAGI, per germline (reference sequence). CDR3 length: 15 amino acids.

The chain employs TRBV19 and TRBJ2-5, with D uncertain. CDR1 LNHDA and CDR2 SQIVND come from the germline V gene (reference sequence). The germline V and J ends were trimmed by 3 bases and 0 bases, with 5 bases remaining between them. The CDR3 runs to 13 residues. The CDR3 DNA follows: TGTGCCAGTAGTATTAAGCACCAAGAGACCCAGTACTTC. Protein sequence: CASSIKHQETQYF.

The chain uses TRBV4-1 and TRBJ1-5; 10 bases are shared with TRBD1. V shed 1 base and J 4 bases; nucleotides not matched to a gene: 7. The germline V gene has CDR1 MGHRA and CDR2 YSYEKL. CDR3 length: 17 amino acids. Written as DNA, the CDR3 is TGCGCCAGCAGCCAAGGGCCTTCGGACAGGGGGAATCAGCCCCAGCATTTT. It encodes CASSQGPSDRGNQPQHF.

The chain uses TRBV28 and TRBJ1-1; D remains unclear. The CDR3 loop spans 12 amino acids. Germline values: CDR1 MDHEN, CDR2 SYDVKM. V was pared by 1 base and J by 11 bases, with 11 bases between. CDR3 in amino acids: CASSLYEGGAFF. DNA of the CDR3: TGTGCCAGCAGTTTATATGAGGGTGGGGCTTTCTTT. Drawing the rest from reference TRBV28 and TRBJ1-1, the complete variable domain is DVKVTQSSRYLVKRTGEKVFLECVQDMDHENMFWYRQDPGLGLRLIYFSYDVKMKEKGDIPEGYSVSREKKERFSLILESASTNQTSMYLCASSLYEGGAFFGQGTRLTVV.

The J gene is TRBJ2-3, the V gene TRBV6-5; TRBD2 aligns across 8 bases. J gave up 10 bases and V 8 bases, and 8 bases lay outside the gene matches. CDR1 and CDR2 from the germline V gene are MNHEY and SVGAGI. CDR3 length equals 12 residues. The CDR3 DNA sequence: TGTGCCAGCGGCTCGGGGGGGTTTCCGCAGTATTTT. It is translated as CASGSGGFPQYF.

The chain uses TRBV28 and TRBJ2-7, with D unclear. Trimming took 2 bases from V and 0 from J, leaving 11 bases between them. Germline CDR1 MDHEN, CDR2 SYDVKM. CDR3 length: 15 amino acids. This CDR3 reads CASSLTGGSSYEQYF. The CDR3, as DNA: TGTGCCAGCAGTTTAACCGGCGGAAGCTCCTACGAGCAGTACTTC.

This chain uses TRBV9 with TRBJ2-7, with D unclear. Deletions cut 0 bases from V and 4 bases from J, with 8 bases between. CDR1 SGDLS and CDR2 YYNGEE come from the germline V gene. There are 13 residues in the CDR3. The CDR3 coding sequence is TGTGCCAGCAGCGTAGCCCCGGGTTACGAGCAGTACTTC. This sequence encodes CASSVAPGYEQYF.

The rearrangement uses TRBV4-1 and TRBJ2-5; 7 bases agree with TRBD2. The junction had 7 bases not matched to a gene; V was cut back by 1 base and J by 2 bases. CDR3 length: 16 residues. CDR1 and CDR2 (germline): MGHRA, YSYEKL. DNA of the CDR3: TGCGCCAGCAGCCAAGCACAGCAGGGAGGGCAAGAGACCCAGTACTTC. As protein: CASSQAQQGGQETQYF.

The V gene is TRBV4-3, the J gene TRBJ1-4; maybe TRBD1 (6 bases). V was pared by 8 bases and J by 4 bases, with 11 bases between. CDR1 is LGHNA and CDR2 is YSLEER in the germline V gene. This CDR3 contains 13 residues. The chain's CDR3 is CASGDTHNEKLFF. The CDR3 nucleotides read TGCGCCAGCGGGGACACTCATAATGAAAAACTGTTTTTT.

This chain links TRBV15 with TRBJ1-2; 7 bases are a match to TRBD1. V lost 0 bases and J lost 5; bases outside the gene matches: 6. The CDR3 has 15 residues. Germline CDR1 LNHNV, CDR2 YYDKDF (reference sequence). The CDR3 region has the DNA TGTGCCACCAGCAGAGAGGGCGGGACAGTTTATGGCTACACCTTC. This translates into CATSREGGTVYGYTF.

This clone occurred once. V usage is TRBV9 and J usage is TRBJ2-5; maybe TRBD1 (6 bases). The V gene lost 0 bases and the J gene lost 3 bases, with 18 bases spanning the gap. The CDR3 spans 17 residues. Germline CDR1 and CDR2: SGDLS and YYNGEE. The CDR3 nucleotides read TGTGCCAGCAGCGTAGTACCGCACAGGGTGGGAAAAGAGACCCAGTACTTC. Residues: CASSVVPHRVGKETQYF.